The clone carrying this T cell receptor (beta chain) has a single count. Its target is not known. This entry is derived from a study of cytomegalovirus exposure and HLA in healthy donors. The CDR3 length is 15 residues. The V gene lost 4 bases and the J gene lost 4 bases, with 11 bases spanning the gap. Germline-derived CDR1 and CDR2 are LGHNA and YSLEER. TCRdb's table, derived via immunoSEQ multiplex PCR, lists solely in-frame clones and lacks some. This sample has approximately 200,000 clones; 88% occur once, and the top ten carry over 2.5%. The study's findings and limits: Associated with cytomegalovirus, according to the listing, were 150 to 200 TCR beta chains.

The chain has TRBV4-3 and TRBJ2-6, with D possibly matching TRBD2 (6 bases). The sample comprised PBMCs. This receptor was identified in a woman under 30 in good health and CMV-seronegative. The CDR3 sequence is CASSRGVGGANVLTF. CDR3 bases: TGCGCCAGCAGCCGGGGGGTAGGAGGGGCCAACGTCCTGACTTTC.